This passage covers 31 T cell receptor beta chains from one sample sequenced in a study of T-cell reconstitution after alpha-beta-depleted transplantation in children. Preparing the TCRbeta library involved the use of unique molecular identifiers. TCRdb fed the PCR reads into MiXCR, producing one record per CDR3 protein. The sample has 780,000 or so distinct CDR3 sequences; around 17% are singletons. This material consisted of PBMCs, mostly from graft donor cells, taken 360 days after TCRalphabeta/CD19-depleted stem cell transplant. These receptors originate from a male patient younger than 18 who had a stem cell transplant for acute lymphoblastic leukemia, so the T cells may come from the graft donor.

This chain uses TRBV5-1 with TRBJ1-1, with TRBD1 matching 8 bases. There are 16 residues in the CDR3. Germline V lookup: CDR1 SGHRS, CDR2 YFSETQ. Unmatched junction bases numbered 8, after V lost 3 bases and J lost 1 base. The CDR3 region has the DNA TGCGCCAGCAGCTATACAACCGGGACAGGGAACACTGAAGCTTTCTTT. Amino acids: CASSYTTGTGNTEAFF. Based on the CDR3 plus reference TRBV5-1 and TRBJ1-1, the full variable domain is KAGVTQTPRYLIKTRGQQVTLSCSPISGHRSVSWYQQTPGQGLQFLFEYFSETQRNKGNFPGRFSGRQFSNSRSEMNVSTLELGDSALYLCASSYTTGTGNTEAFFGQGTRLTVV.

This clonotype has a handful of counts. This chain uses TRBV6-5 with TRBJ1-5, with a weak D call TRBD1 (6 bases). V was clipped by 2 bases and J by 0 bases, with 8 bases between them. CDR1 and CDR2 (germline): MNHEY, SVGAGI. The CDR3 is made up of 15 amino acids. CDR3 sequence reads: CASSYGGYSNQPQHF. As DNA, the CDR3 is TGTGCCAGCAGTTACGGGGGCTATAGCAATCAGCCCCAGCATTTT.

This clonotype has just a few counts. The genes are TRBV14 and TRBJ2-3; 8 bases are shared with TRBD2. The CDR3 runs 17 residues. With 0 bases clipped from V and 2 bases from J, the junction kept 7 bases outside the gene matches. CDR1 and CDR2 from the germline V gene are SGHDN and FVKESK. CDR3: CASSQDFAGGLTDTQYF. CDR3 DNA: TGTGCCAGCAGCCAAGATTTTGCGGGAGGCCTCACAGATACGCAGTATTTT.

The chain combines TRBV12-3 or TRBV12-4 with TRBJ2-6, with a tentative D call TRBD1 (6 bases). Between the trimmed V and J ends, which lost 5 bases and 0 bases, there was a span of 20 bases. The CDR3 spans 19 residues. Here the CDR3 reads CASSPPIGDIFSGANVLTF. CDR3 coding DNA: TGTGCCAGCAGTCCCCCTATAGGGGACATTTTCTCTGGGGCCAACGTCCTGACTTTC.

This clonotype was seen a handful of times. V is TRBV19 and J is TRBJ1-1; D call uncertain. Germline V gives CDR1 LNHDA, CDR2 SQIVND (reference sequence). The CDR3 has 15 amino acids. V was trimmed by 2 bases and J by 0 bases, leaving 10 bases between them. CDR3 region: CASSIMGIMNTEAFF. The CDR3 DNA follows: TGTGCCAGTAGTATAATGGGGATAATGAACACTGAAGCTTTCTTT.

The rearrangement joins TRBV12-3 or TRBV12-4 to TRBJ2-1; TRBD2 aligns across 7 bases. V shed 4 bases and J 6 bases; nucleotides not matched to a gene: 9. The CDR3 has 15 amino acids. CDR3 sequence (DNA): TGTGCCAGCAGTTCCTGGACTAGAGCCGTCAATGAGCAGTTCTTC. Protein sequence: CASSSWTRAVNEQFF.

The genes are TRBV5-1 and TRBJ2-7, with 10 bases identical to TRBD2. Germline CDR1 SGHRS, CDR2 YFSETQ. CDR3 length equals 15 residues. Trimming at V came to 3 bases and at J to 4 bases, leaving 7 bases not matched to a gene. CDR3 nucleotides: TGCGCCAGCAGCTGGAATAGCGGGGGGTTTTACGAGCAGTACTTC. It is translated as CASSWNSGGFYEQYF.

This clonotype was counted a few times. The chain links TRBV27 to TRBJ2-2; no clear D gene. Germline CDR1 is MNHEY and CDR2 is SMNVEV (reference sequence). Trimming took off 8 bases at V and 2 bases at J, with 15 bases between the two ends. There are 15 residues in the CDR3. CDR3: CASRRRADNTGELFF. The CDR3 DNA is TGTGCCAGCCGTCGCCGGGCGGACAACACCGGGGAGCTGTTTTTT.

This clonotype was observed a handful of times. V gene TRBV4-1 combines with J gene TRBJ2-1; D uncertain. Germline assignment: CDR1 MGHRA and CDR2 YSYEKL. The CDR3 runs to 16 residues. The V gene lost 0 bases and the J gene lost 2 bases, with 11 bases spanning the gap. The CDR3 protein is CASSQDLNNPYNEQFF. DNA for the CDR3: TGCGCCAGCAGCCAAGATCTGAATAATCCCTACAATGAGCAGTTCTTC.

This clonotype occurred many times. This chain links TRBV19 with TRBJ2-3; D remains ambiguous. This CDR3 spans 14 amino acids. Deletions cut 3 bases from V and 3 bases from J, with 10 bases between. Germline lookup yields CDR1 LNHDA and CDR2 SQIVND (reference sequence). CDR3 region: CASSITSVTDTQYF. The CDR3 nucleotides are TGTGCCAGTAGTATTACATCCGTGACAGATACGCAGTATTTT.

This clonotype occurred a few times. The chain recombines TRBV27 with TRBJ1-5; D possibly corresponds to TRBD1 (5 bases). CDR1 is MNHEY and CDR2 is SMNVEV in the germline V gene (reference sequence). This CDR3 contains 17 residues. Trimming pared 2 bases from V and 1 base from J, leaving 15 bases between. The CDR3 region has the DNA TGTGCCAGCAGTTTACGACGTACGGGACGCAGCAATCAGCCCCAGCATTTT. Its translation: CASSLRRTGRSNQPQHF.

The V call is TRBV4-1, the J call TRBJ2-1, with D maybe TRBD1 (6 bases). The CDR3 consists of 14 residues. Trimming removed 1 base at V and 9 bases at J, with 13 bases between. Germline CDR1 and CDR2: MGHRA and YSYEKL. CDR3 sequence (DNA): TGCGCCAGCAGCCAAGTTTCGCAGGGGACTGAGCAGTTCTTC. It codes for CASSQVSQGTEQFF.

In this sample, this clonotype turned up a few times. This sequence joins TRBV20-1 and TRBJ2-7; 7 nucleotides line up with TRBD2. This CDR3 is built from 16 residues. Trimming at V came to 5 bases and at J to 1 base, leaving 14 bases not matched to a gene. Germline CDR1 and CDR2: DFQATT and SNEGSKA (reference sequence). DNA for the CDR3: TGCAGTGCTCCCCCCGGGGAGGGGTTAAGATCCTACGAGCAGTACTTC. Translating it yields CSAPPGEGLRSYEQYF.

This clonotype was observed a handful of times. The genes are TRBV12-5 and TRBJ2-1, with 11 nucleotides matching TRBD2. V shed 0 bases, J shed 8 bases, and the junction held 6 bases outside the gene matches. Germline V gene lookup returns CDR1 LGHNT and CDR2 FRNRAP. This CDR3 is 16 amino acids long. CDR3 DNA sequence: TGTGCTAGTGGTTTGGTCCAGGGACTAGCGGTCTATGAGCAGTTCTTC. Translating it yields CASGLVQGLAVYEQFF.

This sequence joins TRBV20-1 and TRBJ2-7; D is undetermined. The V gene's germline CDR1 is DFQATT and CDR2 SNEGSKA (reference sequence). The CDR3 runs to 14 residues. The ends were cut back, 6 bases at V and 2 bases at J, with 17 bases in the middle. CDR3 protein: CSAASGHHTYEQYF. The CDR3 nucleotides are TGCAGTGCGGCTTCGGGTCATCATACCTACGAGCAGTACTTC.

This clonotype was observed many times. The chain carries TRBV7-2 and TRBJ2-7; TRBD1 agrees at 8 bases. In germline, CDR1 is SGHTA, CDR2 FQGNSA. The CDR3 has 15 residues. Trimming cost V 1 base and J 3 bases; bases outside gene matches: 5. The CDR3 protein is CASSLVWDRLYEQYF. For the CDR3, the DNA is TGTGCCAGCAGCTTAGTGTGGGACAGGCTCTACGAGCAGTACTTC.

This clonotype has only a few counts. V and J are TRBV24-1 and TRBJ2-1; D is perhaps TRBD2 (6 bases). This CDR3 is built from 15 residues. Per germline, CDR1 KGHDR and CDR2 SFDVKD. Trimming left V 9 bases short and J 2 bases short, with 16 bases between. CDR3 region: CATVRWRGPYNEQFF. CDR3 in DNA: TGTGCCACCGTCCGTTGGCGGGGACCCTACAATGAGCAGTTCTTC.

This clonotype was observed a few times. V is TRBV7-6 and J is TRBJ2-3; D is unclear. The CDR3 loop spans 15 amino acids. V gave up 5 bases and J gave up 0 bases, with 12 bases separating them. Looked up from germline, CDR1 is SGHVS and CDR2 is FNYEAQ. The CDR3 sequence: CASSRGDSSTDTQYF. The CDR3 DNA is TGTGCCAGCAGCCGCGGTGACTCAAGCACAGATACGCAGTATTTT.

The V and J genes are TRBV29-1 and TRBJ2-1; a possible D gene is TRBD1 (6 bases). The germline CDR1 and CDR2 sequences are SQVTM and ANQGSEA. This CDR3 contains 13 residues. V was clipped by 5 bases and J by 5 bases, with 13 bases between them. This chain's CDR3 is CSVNRADHNEQFF. CDR3 DNA: TGCAGCGTTAACAGGGCGGACCACAATGAGCAGTTCTTC.

This clonotype was detected ten times or more. This rearrangement joins TRBV3-1 to TRBJ2-1, with 7 positions matching TRBD2. Germline V CDR1 and CDR2: LGHDT, YNNKEL (reference sequence). V was pared by 1 base and J by 2 bases, with 11 bases of the junction left unmatched. This CDR3 comprises 18 residues. The CDR3 DNA sequence: TGTGCCAGCAGCCAAGTTCTTCCCCTAGCGGATACCTACAATGAGCAGTTCTTC. Its translation: CASSQVLPLADTYNEQFF.

Only a few counts were recorded for this clonotype. The gene calls are TRBV12-3 or TRBV12-4 and TRBJ2-6; perhaps D is TRBD1 or TRBD2 (6 bases each). The CDR3 contains 17 residues. V shed 2 bases and J shed 0 bases, with 11 bases lying between them. CDR3 DNA sequence: TGTGCCAGCAGTTTAAGGGGGGCCCCCTCTGGGGCCAACGTCCTGACTTTC. This sequence encodes CASSLRGAPSGANVLTF.

J is TRBJ2-1 and V is TRBV7-3, with TRBD2 as a possible D gene (6 bases). With 5 bases removed from V and 0 bases from J, the gap between germline ends came to 14 bases. Germline V gives CDR1 SGHTA, CDR2 FQGTGA. The CDR3 is made up of 16 amino acids. CDR3 in DNA: TGTGCCAGCAGCCTCTTAGCGGTACGCTCCTACAATGAGCAGTTCTTC. As protein: CASSLLAVRSYNEQFF.

The V gene is TRBV4-2, the J gene TRBJ2-1, with TRBD2 matching over 8 bases. Per germline, CDR1 LGHNA and CDR2 YNFKEQ. J was trimmed by 4 bases and V by 5 bases; bases with no gene match: 10. This CDR3 contains 16 residues. This chain's CDR3 is CASSGNRLANYNEQFF. CDR3 bases: TGTGCCAGCAGCGGGAATCGACTAGCGAATTACAATGAGCAGTTCTTC.

Ten or more counts support this clonotype. This chain links TRBV5-1 with TRBJ1-5, with a possible D match to TRBD1 (6 bases). V gave up 2 bases and J gave up 7 bases, with 10 bases separating them. The CDR3 extends over 13 amino acids. Germline CDR1 and CDR2: SGHRS and YFSETQ. Written as DNA, the CDR3 is TGCGCCAGCAGCTTCGGGGGCACCCAGCCCCAGCATTTT. Translation: CASSFGGTQPQHF.

The rearrangement uses TRBV7-2 and TRBJ1-4; D not certain. The V gene lost 5 bases and the J gene lost 6 bases, with 13 bases spanning the gap. CDR3 size: 14 residues. The V gene's germline CDR1 is SGHTA and CDR2 FQGNSA. CDR3 protein: CASSPDRGDEKLFF. DNA of the CDR3: TGTGCCAGCAGCCCGGACCGAGGAGATGAAAAACTGTTTTTT.

This clonotype was recorded many times. V usage is TRBV6-5 and J usage is TRBJ2-7; 7 positions agree with TRBD1. Germline CDR1 is MNHEY and CDR2 is SVGAGI. With 6 bases clipped from V and 3 bases from J, the junction kept 14 bases outside the gene matches. The CDR3 spans 16 residues. The CDR3 DNA reads TGTGCCAGCAGCTATCACAGGACAGGTATAGGCTACGAGCAGTACTTC. Its translation is CASSYHRTGIGYEQYF.

This clonotype was detected only a few times. J is TRBJ2-7 and V is TRBV10-3; 8 nucleotides line up with TRBD2. The V and J ends lost 11 bases and 1 base, in that order; junction bases with no gene match: 13. The germline gives CDR1 ENHRY, CDR2 SYGVKD. The CDR3 contains 15 residues. The CDR3 loop reads CAAGGRQGSSYEQYF. CDR3 DNA: TGTGCCGCGGGGGGAAGGCAGGGGTCTTCCTACGAGCAGTACTTC.

V usage is TRBV20-1 and J usage is TRBJ2-1; 15 bases line up with TRBD2. The junction had 9 bases not matched to a gene; V was cut back by 4 bases and J by 8 bases. The CDR3 covers 16 residues. Looked up from germline, CDR1 is DFQATT and CDR2 is SNEGSKA (reference sequence). The CDR3 DNA follows: TGCAGTGCTATCGGACTAGCGGGAGGGCCGAGGGATGAGCAGTTCTTC. It specifies CSAIGLAGGPRDEQFF.

The V and J genes are TRBV5-1 and TRBJ2-7; TRBD1 matches at 10 bases. This CDR3 has 17 amino acids. CDR1 and CDR2 from the germline V gene are SGHRS and YFSETQ. V lost 1 base to trimming and J lost 2 bases; unmatched junction nucleotides: 9. The CDR3 loop reads CASSLSGRTGGAYEQYF. CDR3 DNA sequence: TGCGCCAGCAGCTTGAGCGGCAGGACAGGGGGAGCCTACGAGCAGTACTTC. The variable domain in full, with the rest retrieved from reference TRBV5-1 and TRBJ2-7, is KAGVTQTPRYLIKTRGQQVTLSCSPISGHRSVSWYQQTPGQGLQFLFEYFSETQRNKGNFPGRFSGRQFSNSRSEMNVSTLELGDSALYLCASSLSGRTGGAYEQYFGPGTRLTVT.

The chain has TRBV29-1 and TRBJ1-5; D is ambiguous. From germline, CDR1 is SQVTM and CDR2 ANQGSEA. Deletions cut 2 bases from V and 1 base from J, with 6 bases between. The CDR3 length is 13 residues. The CDR3 bases are TGCAGCGTTGAATATGGGAGCAATCAGCCCCAGCATTTT. Translation: CSVEYGSNQPQHF.

This clonotype was seen only a few times. J is TRBJ2-7 and V is TRBV4-2; 9 nucleotides match TRBD2. Per the germline V gene, CDR1 is LGHNA and CDR2 is YNFKEQ. The CDR3 is made up of 14 amino acids. The V and J ends lost 3 bases and 3 bases, in that order; junction bases with no gene match: 3. The CDR3 sequence is CASSHLSGSYEQYF. CDR3 coding DNA: TGTGCCAGCAGCCACCTTAGCGGGAGCTACGAGCAGTACTTC.